This T cell receptor beta chain is from a study of Graves' ophthalmopathy and Graves' hyperthyroidism. This clonotype was seen many times. Its specificity is not known. The sequenced template was RNA, covering the TCR beta CDR3 region. Second-round multiplex PCR came after first-round RT-PCR with HTBI primers. TCRdb recomputed calls from the multiplex PCR reads with MiXCR, one row per CDR3 protein. The table lists 400,000 to 500,000 distinct CDR3 sequences, roughly 21% of them singletons, with roughly 3.2% in the top ten. The study, taken as a whole, reports: For predicting ophthalmopathy progression, the model had roughly 70% sensitivity and nearly 75% specificity. Most expanded thyroid clonotypes above 0.001 frequency also appeared in blood. Sensitivity of about 91% and specificity of around 76% were achieved when a 13-signature model separated ophthalmopathy from stable hyperthyroidism.

The study excluded patients with other autoimmune diseases, uncontrolled infections, pregnancy or lactation. Specimen: peripheral blood. This TCR came from a woman aged 18-29 years with stable Graves' hyperthyroidism.

The CDR3 sequence is CASSQRRETYEQYF. The CDR3, as DNA: TGTGCCAGTAGTCAACGACGGGAAACCTACGAGCAGTACTTC. The chain links TRBV19 to TRBJ2-7; a possible D gene is TRBD2 (5 bases). Trimming removed 5 bases from V and 2 bases from J, with 13 bases in between. Germline CDR1 reads LNHDA; CDR2 reads SQIVND (reference sequence). This CDR3 comprises 14 residues.